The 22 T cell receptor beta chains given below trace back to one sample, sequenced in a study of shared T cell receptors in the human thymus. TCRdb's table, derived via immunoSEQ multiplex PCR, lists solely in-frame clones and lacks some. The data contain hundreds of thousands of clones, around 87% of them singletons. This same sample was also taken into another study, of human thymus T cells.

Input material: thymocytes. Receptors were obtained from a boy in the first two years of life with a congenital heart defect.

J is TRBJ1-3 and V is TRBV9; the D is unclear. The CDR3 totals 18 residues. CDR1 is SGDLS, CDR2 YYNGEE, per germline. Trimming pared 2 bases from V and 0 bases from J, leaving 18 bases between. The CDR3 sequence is CASSVRGDDSYSGNTIYF. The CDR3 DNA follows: TGTGCCAGCAGCGTCCGCGGGGATGATTCGTACTCTGGAAACACCATATATTTT. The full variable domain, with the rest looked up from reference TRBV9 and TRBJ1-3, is DSGVTQTPKHLITATGQRVTLRCSPRSGDLSVYWYQQSLDQGLQFLIQYYNGEERAKGNILERFSAQQFPDLHSELNLSSLELGDSALYFCASSVRGDDSYSGNTIYFGEGSWLTVV.

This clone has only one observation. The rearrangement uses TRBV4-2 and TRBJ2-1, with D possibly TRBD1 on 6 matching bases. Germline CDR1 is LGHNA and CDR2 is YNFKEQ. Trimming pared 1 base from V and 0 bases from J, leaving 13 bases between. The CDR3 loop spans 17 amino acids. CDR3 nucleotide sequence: TGTGCCAGCAGCCAAGGGGGGCGCCGCAGCTCCTACAATGAGCAGTTCTTC. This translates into CASSQGGRRSSYNEQFF.

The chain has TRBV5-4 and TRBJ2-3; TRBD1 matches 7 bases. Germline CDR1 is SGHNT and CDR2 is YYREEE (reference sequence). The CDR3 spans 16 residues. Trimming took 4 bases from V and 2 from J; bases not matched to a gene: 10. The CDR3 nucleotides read TGTGCCAGCAGCGATAGGGACAGCCCTTACACAGATACGCAGTATTTT. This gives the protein CASSDRDSPYTDTQYF.

This CDR3 reads CASVETGKTGELFF. CDR3 bases: TGTGCCAGCGTTGAGACAGGGAAAACCGGGGAGCTGTTTTTT. V usage is TRBV7-2 and J usage is TRBJ2-2, with 7 bases matching TRBD1. Germline CDR1 reads SGHTA; CDR2 reads FQGNSA. V lost 8 bases, J lost 5 bases, and 8 bases stayed unmatched. This CDR3 has 14 residues.

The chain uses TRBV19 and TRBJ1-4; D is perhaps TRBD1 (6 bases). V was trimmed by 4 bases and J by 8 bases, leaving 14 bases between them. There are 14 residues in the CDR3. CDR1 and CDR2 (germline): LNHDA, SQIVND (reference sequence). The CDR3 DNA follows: TGTGCCAGTAGTACGACAGGTTCGAGGGAAAAACTGTTTTTT. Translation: CASSTTGSREKLFF.

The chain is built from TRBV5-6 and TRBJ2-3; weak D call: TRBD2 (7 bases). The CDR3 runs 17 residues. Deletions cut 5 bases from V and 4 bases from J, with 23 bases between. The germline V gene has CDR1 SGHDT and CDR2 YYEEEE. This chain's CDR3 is CASSYHLGGPRADTQYF. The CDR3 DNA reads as TGTGCCAGCAGTTATCACCTCGGGGGGCCCAGGGCAGATACGCAGTATTTT.

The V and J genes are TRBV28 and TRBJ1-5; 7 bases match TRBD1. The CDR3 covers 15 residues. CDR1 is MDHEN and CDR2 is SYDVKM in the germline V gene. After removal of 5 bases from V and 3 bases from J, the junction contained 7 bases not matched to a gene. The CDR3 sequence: CASSGRTGDNQPQHF. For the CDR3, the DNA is TGTGCCAGCAGTGGGCGGACAGGAGACAATCAGCCCCAGCATTTT.

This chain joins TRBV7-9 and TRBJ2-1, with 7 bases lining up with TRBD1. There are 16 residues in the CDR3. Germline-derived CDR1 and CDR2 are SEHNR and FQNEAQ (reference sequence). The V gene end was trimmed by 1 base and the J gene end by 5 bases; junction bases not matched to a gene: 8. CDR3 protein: CASSLGRDSEHNEQFF. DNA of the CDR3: TGTGCCAGCAGCTTAGGACGGGACAGCGAACACAATGAGCAGTTCTTC.

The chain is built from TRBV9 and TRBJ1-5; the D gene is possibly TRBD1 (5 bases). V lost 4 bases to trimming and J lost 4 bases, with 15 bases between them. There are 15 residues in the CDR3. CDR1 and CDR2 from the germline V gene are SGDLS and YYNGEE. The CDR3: CASSPGGGGNQPQHF. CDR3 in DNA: TGTGCCAGCAGCCCGGGGGGGGGTGGTAATCAGCCCCAGCATTTT.

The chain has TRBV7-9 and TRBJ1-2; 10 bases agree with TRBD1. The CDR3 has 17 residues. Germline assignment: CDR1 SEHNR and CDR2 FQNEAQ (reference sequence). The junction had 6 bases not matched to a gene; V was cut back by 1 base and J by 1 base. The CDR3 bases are TGTGCCAGCAGCTTAGTCCAGGGACAGGGGCTTAACTATGGCTACACCTTC. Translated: CASSLVQGQGLNYGYTF.

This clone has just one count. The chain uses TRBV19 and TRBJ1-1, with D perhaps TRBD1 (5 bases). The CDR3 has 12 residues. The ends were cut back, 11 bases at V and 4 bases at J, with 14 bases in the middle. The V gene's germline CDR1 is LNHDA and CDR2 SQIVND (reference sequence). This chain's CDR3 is CASSGGFTEAFF. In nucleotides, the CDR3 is TGTGCCTCTAGCGGGGGATTCACTGAAGCTTTCTTT.

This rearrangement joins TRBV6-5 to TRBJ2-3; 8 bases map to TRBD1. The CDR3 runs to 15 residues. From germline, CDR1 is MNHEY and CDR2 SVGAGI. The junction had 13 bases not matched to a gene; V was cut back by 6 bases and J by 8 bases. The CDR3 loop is CASRTGVRGMVTQYF. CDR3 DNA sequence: TGTGCCAGCAGGACAGGGGTCAGGGGGATGGTTACGCAGTATTTT.

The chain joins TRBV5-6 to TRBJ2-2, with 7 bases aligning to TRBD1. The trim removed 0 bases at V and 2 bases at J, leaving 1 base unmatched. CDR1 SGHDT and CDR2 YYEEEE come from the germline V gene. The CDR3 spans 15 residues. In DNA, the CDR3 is TGTGCCAGCAGCTTGGGACAGGGTAACACCGGGGAGCTGTTTTTT. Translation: CASSLGQGNTGELFF.

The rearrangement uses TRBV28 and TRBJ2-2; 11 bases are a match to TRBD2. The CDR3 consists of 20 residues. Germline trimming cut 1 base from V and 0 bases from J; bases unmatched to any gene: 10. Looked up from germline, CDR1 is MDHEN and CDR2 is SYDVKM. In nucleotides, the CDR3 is TGTGCCAGCAGTTTATATGACCCTCTTAGCGGGAGGGCGAACACCGGGGAGCTGTTTTTT. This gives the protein CASSLYDPLSGRANTGELFF.

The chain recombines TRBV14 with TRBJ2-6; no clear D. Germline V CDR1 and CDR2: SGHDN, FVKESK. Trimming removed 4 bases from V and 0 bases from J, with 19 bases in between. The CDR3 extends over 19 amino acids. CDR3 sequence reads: CASSPIRQALSSGANVLTF. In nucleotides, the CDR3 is TGTGCCAGCAGCCCCATCCGCCAAGCCTTAAGCTCTGGGGCCAACGTCCTGACTTTC.

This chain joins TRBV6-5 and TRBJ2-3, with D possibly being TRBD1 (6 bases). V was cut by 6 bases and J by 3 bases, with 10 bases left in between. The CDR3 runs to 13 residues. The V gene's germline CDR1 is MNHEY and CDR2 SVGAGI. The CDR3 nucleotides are TGTGCCAGCAGGCCGGACAGAACAGATACGCAGTATTTT. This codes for CASRPDRTDTQYF.

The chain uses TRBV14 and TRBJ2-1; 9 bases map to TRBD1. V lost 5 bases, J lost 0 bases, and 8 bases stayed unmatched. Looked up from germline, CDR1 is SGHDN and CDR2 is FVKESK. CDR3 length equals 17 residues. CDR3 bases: TGTGCCAGCAGCGACAGGGGGGCGACGAGCTCCTACAATGAGCAGTTCTTC. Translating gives CASSDRGATSSYNEQFF.

CDR3 loop: CASSLERDRGNTEAFF. The CDR3 DNA is TGTGCCAGCAGCTTAGAACGGGACAGGGGGAACACTGAAGCTTTCTTT. The chain links TRBV7-6 to TRBJ1-1, with 10 bases identical to TRBD1. The CDR3 contains 16 residues. Germline CDR1 SGHVS, CDR2 FNYEAQ. V lost 1 base to trimming and J lost 1 base; unmatched junction nucleotides: 3. Variable domain in full (rest from reference TRBV7-6 and TRBJ1-1): GAGVSQSPRYKVTKRGQDVALRCDPISGHVSLYWYRQALGQGPEFLTYFNYEAQQDKSGLPNDRFSAERPEGSISTLTIQRTEQRDSAMYRCASSLERDRGNTEAFFGQGTRLTVV.

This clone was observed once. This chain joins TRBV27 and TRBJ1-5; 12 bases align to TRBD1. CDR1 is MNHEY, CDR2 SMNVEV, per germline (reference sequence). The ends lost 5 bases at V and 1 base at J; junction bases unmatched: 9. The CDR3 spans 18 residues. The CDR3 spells CASSPMGTGGRSNQPQHF. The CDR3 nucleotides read TGTGCCAGCAGTCCGATGGGGACAGGGGGCAGGAGCAATCAGCCCCAGCATTTT.

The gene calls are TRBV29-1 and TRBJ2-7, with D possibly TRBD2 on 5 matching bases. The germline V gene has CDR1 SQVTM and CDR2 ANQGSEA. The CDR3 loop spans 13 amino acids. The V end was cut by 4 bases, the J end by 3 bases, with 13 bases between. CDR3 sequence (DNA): TGCAGCGTTGTCTTCAGCGGTTTCTACGAGCAGTACTTC. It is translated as CSVVFSGFYEQYF.

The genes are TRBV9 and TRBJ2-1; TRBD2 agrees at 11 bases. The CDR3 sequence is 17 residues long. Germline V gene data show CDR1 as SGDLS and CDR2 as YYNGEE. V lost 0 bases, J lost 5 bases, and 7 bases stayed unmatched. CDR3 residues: CASSVGASGRQHNEQFF. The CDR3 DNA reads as TGTGCCAGCAGCGTAGGGGCTAGCGGGAGGCAACACAATGAGCAGTTCTTC.

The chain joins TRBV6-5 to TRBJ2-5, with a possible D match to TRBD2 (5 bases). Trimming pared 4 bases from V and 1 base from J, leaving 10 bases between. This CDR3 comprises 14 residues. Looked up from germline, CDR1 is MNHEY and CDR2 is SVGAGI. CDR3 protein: CASSSQEVQETQYF. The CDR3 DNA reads TGTGCCAGCAGTTCTCAGGAGGTCCAAGAGACCCAGTACTTC.